The 27 T cell receptor beta chains given below trace back to one sample, sequenced in a study of blood T cell repertoires in COVID-19. Here immunoSEQ multiplex PCR was the method, and the copy in TCRdb shows in-frame clones only, minus some. The table has around 190,000 clones, about nine tenths seen once. Material for sequencing was peripheral blood. The source is a man between 70 and 80 years old with active or convalescent COVID-19.

The chain employs TRBV29-1 and TRBJ1-5; 10 bases map to TRBD1. Germline CDR1 SQVTM, CDR2 ANQGSEA. The CDR3 sequence is 17 residues long. The V gene end was trimmed by 5 bases and the J gene end by 1 base; junction bases not matched to a gene: 11. The CDR3 bases are TGCAGCGTTTCCGGGACAGGGGATGTCGGGAGCAATCAGCCCCAGCATTTT. This gives the protein CSVSGTGDVGSNQPQHF. The entire variable domain, with the rest obtained from reference TRBV29-1 and TRBJ1-5, is as follows: SAVISQKPSRDICQRGTSLTIQCQVDSQVTMMFWYRQQPGQSLTLIATANQGSEATYESGFVIDKFPISRPNLTFSTLTVSNMSPEDSSIYLCSVSGTGDVGSNQPQHFGDGTRLSIL.

On this clone: The same CDR3 also results from other DNA sequences found in this sample. The rearrangement uses TRBV6-5 and TRBJ2-1; D unclear. The CDR3 spans 11 residues. V lost 6 bases to trimming and J lost 4 bases, with 4 bases between them. From germline, CDR1 is MNHEY and CDR2 SVGAGI. The CDR3 DNA follows: TGTGCCAGCAGCCGTTACAATGAGCAGTTCTTC. It translates to CASSRYNEQFF.

The V and J genes are TRBV7-2 and TRBJ1-1, with D uncertain. Looked up from germline, CDR1 is SGHTA and CDR2 is FQGNSA. Trimming removed 2 bases from V and 0 bases from J, with 10 bases in between. The CDR3 consists of 15 residues. CDR3: CASSLQNLMNTEAFF. The DNA of the CDR3 is TGTGCCAGCAGCTTACAGAACCTCATGAACACTGAAGCTTTCTTT. The full variable domain, rest sourced from reference TRBV7-2 and TRBJ1-1, is GAGVSQSPSNKVTEKGKDVELRCDPISGHTALYWYRQSLGQGLEFLIYFQGNSAPDKSGLPSDRFSAERTGGSVSTLTIQRTQQEDSAVYLCASSLQNLMNTEAFFGQGTRLTVV.

The rearrangement uses TRBV19 and TRBJ1-5, with 11 nucleotides matching TRBD1. Germline CDR1 reads LNHDA; CDR2 reads SQIVND (reference sequence). This CDR3 spans 14 amino acids. V gave up 5 bases and J gave up 5 bases; unmatched junction bases: 2. The DNA of the CDR3 is TGTGCCAGTAGTGGACAGGGGGCTTATCAGCCCCAGCATTTT. Encoded protein: CASSGQGAYQPQHF.

The rearrangement uses TRBV5-6 and TRBJ2-5, with 8 bases lining up with TRBD2. The CDR3 sequence is 13 residues long. Trimming removed 3 bases from V and 9 bases from J; junction bases left unmatched: 7. The germline V gene encodes CDR1 SGHDT and CDR2 YYEEEE. The CDR3: CASSYSGIGAQYF. In DNA, the CDR3 is TGTGCCAGCAGCTATAGCGGGATCGGGGCCCAGTACTTC.

This clone was recorded only once. The identical CDR3 is also encoded by other nucleotide sequences in the sample. V gene TRBV7-2 combines with J gene TRBJ1-2; a weak D match, TRBD1 (6 bases). The CDR3 loop spans 13 amino acids. Trimming removed 1 base at V and 8 bases at J, with 11 bases between. Per germline, CDR1 SGHTA and CDR2 FQGNSA. CDR3 DNA: TGTGCCAGCAGCTTAGGGCAGGGGTACGGCTACACCTTC. It translates to CASSLGQGYGYTF.

The chain is built from TRBV19 and TRBJ1-1; weak D call: TRBD1 (5 bases). The V end was cut by 6 bases, the J end by 1 base, with 15 bases between. The CDR3 contains 15 residues. Germline CDR1 reads LNHDA; CDR2 reads SQIVND (reference sequence). CDR3 bases: TGTGCCAGTAGCGGGATACGGGGGTGGAACACTGAAGCTTTCTTT. Protein sequence: CASSGIRGWNTEAFF.

This CDR3 is CASSKEAGLINQPQHF. In DNA form, the CDR3 reads TGTGCCAGCAGCAAAGAGGCAGGGCTCATCAATCAGCCCCAGCATTTT. The V call is TRBV21-1, the J call TRBJ1-5; the table's D gene call, TRBD1, was not cross checked with the DNA. TRBV21-1 corresponds to a pseudogene. The CDR3 has 16 residues.

J is TRBJ2-5 and V is TRBV5-1, with D possibly TRBD1 on 5 matching bases. Trimming took off 5 bases at V and 4 bases at J, with 15 bases between the two ends. CDR1 and CDR2 from the germline V gene are SGHRS and YFSETQ. This CDR3 has 14 amino acids. The CDR3 reads CASSPTPGSETQYF. The CDR3 DNA reads as TGCGCCAGCAGTCCAACCCCAGGGTCAGAGACCCAGTACTTC. The whole variable domain, filled in from reference TRBV5-1 and TRBJ2-5, reads KAGVTQTPRYLIKTRGQQVTLSCSPISGHRSVSWYQQTPGQGLQFLFEYFSETQRNKGNFPGRFSGRQFSNSRSEMNVSTLELGDSALYLCASSPTPGSETQYFGPGTRLLVL.

This chain joins TRBV4-1 and TRBJ2-5, with 14 bases aligning to TRBD2. Per the germline V gene, CDR1 is MGHRA and CDR2 is YSYEKL. CDR3 length: 15 residues. J lost 4 bases, V lost 3 bases, and 1 base had no gene match. CDR3 DNA sequence: TGCGCCAGCAGCCATGGACTAGCGGGGGGAGAGACCCAGTACTTC. Encoded protein: CASSHGLAGGETQYF.

This chain's CDR3 is CASWLRGAKNIQYF. The CDR3 DNA is TGTGCCAGCTGGCTGAGGGGGGCCAAAAACATTCAGTACTTC. The chain joins TRBV27 to TRBJ2-4, with D possibly being TRBD1 (6 bases). CDR3 size: 14 residues. V gave up 8 bases and J gave up 1 base, with 12 bases separating them. Germline lookup yields CDR1 MNHEY and CDR2 SMNVEV (reference sequence).

This clone occurred a few times. This chain connects TRBV5-4 to TRBJ2-3, with TRBD2 matching over 10 bases. Trimming removed 2 bases from V and 6 bases from J; junction bases left unmatched: 9. The CDR3 has 16 amino acids. CDR1 and CDR2 from the germline V gene are SGHNT and YYREEE (reference sequence). CDR3 loop: CASSFPGTSASDTQYF. In nucleotides, the CDR3 is TGTGCCAGCAGCTTCCCCGGGACTAGCGCATCGGATACGCAGTATTTT.

For the CDR3, the DNA is TGTGCCAGCTTGCGGAGGGCAGGGAACACTGAAGCTTTCTTT. It translates to CASLRRAGNTEAFF. The gene calls are TRBV7-2 and TRBJ1-1; D unresolved. The CDR3 has 14 residues. Germline V gene lookup returns CDR1 SGHTA and CDR2 FQGNSA. V was cut by 8 bases and J by 1 base, with 14 bases left in between.

The V gene is TRBV21-1, the J gene TRBJ2-5; TRBD1 is taken as the D call from the table, unchecked against the DNA. TRBV21-1 constitutes a pseudogene. This CDR3 spans 14 amino acids. Here the CDR3 reads CASSRGRIQETQYF. The DNA of the CDR3 is TGTGCCAGCAGCAGGGGCAGAATCCAAGAGACCCAGTACTTC.

This clone was counted only a few times. This rearrangement joins TRBV20-1 to TRBJ2-7, with unresolved D. Trimming left V 3 bases short and J 2 bases short, with 11 bases between. There are 13 residues in the CDR3. Germline V gene data show CDR1 as DFQATT and CDR2 as SNEGSKA (reference sequence). This chain's CDR3 is CSASSRGAYEQYF. The CDR3 DNA reads as TGCAGTGCTAGTAGCCGCGGTGCCTACGAGCAGTACTTC.

The chain combines TRBV2 with TRBJ1-6, with 7 bases fitting TRBD1. The V segment lost 10 bases and the J segment 7 bases; nucleotides outside the gene matches: 7. The CDR3 runs 13 residues. Germline V gives CDR1 SNHLY, CDR2 FYNNEI. CDR3 sequence: CATQGQTNSPLHF. CDR3 coding DNA: TGTGCCACCCAGGGACAGACGAATTCACCCCTCCACTTT.

The chain is built from TRBV7-2 and TRBJ2-7, with 13 bases that match TRBD2. V shed 1 base, J shed 3 bases, and the junction held 6 bases outside the gene matches. This CDR3 is 17 amino acids long. Germline CDR1 and CDR2: SGHTA and FQGNSA. The CDR3 sequence is CASSLGLAGGLNYEQYF. DNA for the CDR3: TGTGCCAGCAGCTTAGGACTAGCGGGAGGCTTGAACTACGAGCAGTACTTC.

The V gene is TRBV29-1, the J gene TRBJ1-1, with TRBD1 matching 8 bases. This CDR3 is 15 amino acids long. V was pared by 4 bases and J by 6 bases, with 13 bases of the junction left unmatched. CDR1 is SQVTM and CDR2 is ANQGSEA in the germline V gene. The CDR3 loop reads CSVAGFDRGGSEAFF. DNA for the CDR3: TGCAGCGTTGCGGGCTTCGACAGGGGAGGGTCTGAAGCTTTCTTT.

This clone appeared once. The CDR3 DNA reads as TGTGCCAGCAGCCCTATGGGGCAGGGGTTCAACGAGCAGTACTTC. Translation gives CASSPMGQGFNEQYF. The chain links TRBV27 to TRBJ2-7, with a possible D match to TRBD1 (6 bases). The CDR3 is 15 residues long. V was shortened by 6 bases and J by 5 bases, with 20 bases between the two germline ends. Looked up from germline, CDR1 is MNHEY and CDR2 is SMNVEV (reference sequence).

The chain joins TRBV6-6 to TRBJ1-1; D is unclear. The germline V gene has CDR1 MNHNY and CDR2 SVGAGI (reference sequence). CDR3 length: 13 amino acids. Trimming left V 0 bases short and J 7 bases short, with 9 bases between. The chain's CDR3 is CASSYSNEGEAFF. DNA of the CDR3: TGTGCCAGCAGTTACTCGAACGAGGGTGAAGCTTTCTTT.

There are a few counts of this clone. The rearrangement uses TRBV7-2 and TRBJ1-1; the match to TRBD1 covers 7 bases. V shed 1 base, J shed 11 bases, and the junction held 7 bases outside the gene matches. The CDR3 totals 13 residues. Germline V gives CDR1 SGHTA, CDR2 FQGNSA. CDR3 nucleotide sequence: TGTGCCAGCAGCTTAGGCAGACAGGGATTGGCTTTCTTT. Amino acid sequence: CASSLGRQGLAFF.

The chain couples TRBV15 to TRBJ1-2; D not certain. CDR1 and CDR2 from the germline V gene are LNHNV and YYDKDF (reference sequence). The CDR3 has 12 residues. V lost 0 bases and J lost 7, with 6 bases in between. The CDR3 DNA is TGTGCCACCAGCAGAGATTTGAGTGGCTACACCTTC. Translated: CATSRDLSGYTF.

This sequence joins TRBV7-9 and TRBJ2-7; possible D gene TRBD2, 5 bases. V was cut by 3 bases and J by 0 bases, with 9 bases left in between. The CDR3 is 14 amino acids. The germline gives CDR1 SEHNR, CDR2 FQNEAQ (reference sequence). This CDR3 is CASSLLGSSYEQYF. The DNA of the CDR3 is TGTGCCAGCAGCTTGTTGGGGAGCTCCTACGAGCAGTACTTC.

V is TRBV4-2 and J is TRBJ1-1; D is possibly TRBD1 (6 bases). V dropped 0 bases and J dropped 3 bases, with 11 bases sitting between them. The CDR3 has 15 residues. Germline CDR1 LGHNA, CDR2 YNFKEQ. This chain's CDR3 is CASSQDGGRDTEAFF. The CDR3 DNA reads TGTGCCAGCAGCCAAGATGGGGGCCGTGACACTGAAGCTTTCTTT.

This clone is medium-sized within its sample. The V gene is TRBV23-1, the J gene TRBJ1-1; D is possibly TRBD1 (5 bases). TRBV23-1 is placed among ORFs of uncertain function. The V gene lost 7 bases and the J gene lost 1 base, with 10 bases spanning the gap. This CDR3 has 13 residues. CDR3 in amino acids: CASNSGQNTEAFF. In DNA form, the CDR3 reads TGCGCCAGCAACTCAGGACAGAACACTGAAGCTTTCTTT.

The chain joins TRBV15 to TRBJ2-3; no reliable D call. The germline V gene encodes CDR1 LNHNV and CDR2 YYDKDF (reference sequence). CDR3 length: 13 residues. V was cut by 1 base and J by 8 bases, with 10 bases left in between. The CDR3 DNA follows: TGTGCCACCAGCAGAGGCGAACGTGTTACGCAGTATTTT. Protein sequence: CATSRGERVTQYF.

This rearrangement joins TRBV7-2 to TRBJ1-1, with 12 bases identical to TRBD1. CDR3 length: 17 residues. The J segment lost 4 bases and the V segment lost 1 base, leaving 7 bases of the junction unmatched. Germline V lookup: CDR1 SGHTA, CDR2 FQGNSA. In nucleotides, the CDR3 is TGTGCCAGCAGCTTAGTGGGACAGGGGGCCTGGGTCACTGAAGCTTTCTTT. This sequence encodes CASSLVGQGAWVTEAFF. The full variable domain, rest sourced from reference TRBV7-2 and TRBJ1-1, is GAGVSQSPSNKVTEKGKDVELRCDPISGHTALYWYRQSLGQGLEFLIYFQGNSAPDKSGLPSDRFSAERTGGSVSTLTIQRTQQEDSAVYLCASSLVGQGAWVTEAFFGQGTRLTVV.